Listed here is a single T cell receptor beta chain. CDR1 is SGHVS, CDR2 FQNEAQ, per germline. The CDR3 totals 14 residues. After removal of 6 bases from V and 9 bases from J, the junction contained 7 bases not matched to a gene. Generated by immunoSEQ multiplex PCR, the TCRdb table keeps only in-frame clones and is missing some. The data show a few hundred thousand clones, 80% to 90% seen once. The sample is drawn from a study of blood T cell repertoires in COVID-19. The receptor comes from a woman aged 45 to 65 who had recovered from COVID-19. Sample: PBMCs or T cells enriched from blood (not recorded which). The V and J genes are TRBV7-8 and TRBJ1-6; 8 bases align to TRBD1. In DNA, the CDR3 is TGTGCCAGCAGAGTGACAGGGGAGGGTTCACCCCTCCACTTT. Residues: CASRVTGEGSPLHF. Combining the CDR3 with reference TRBV7-8 and TRBJ1-6 gives the whole variable domain GAGVSQSPRYKVAKRGQDVALRCDPISGHVSLFWYQQALGQGPEFLTYFQNEAQLDKSGLPSDRFFAERPEGSVSTLKIQRTQQEDSAVYLCASRVTGEGSPLHFGNGTRLTVT.